This TCR beta chain was retrieved from a study of T cell responses to AZD1222 COVID-19 vaccine. Comment on this clone: Its specificity is not known.

Study-wide results and caveats: Sampling that yielded the repertoires occurred only after the peak T cell response. Reports say nearly half of spike-specific TCRs go after unmutated variant regions. Donors were mostly white British, more females; clonal diversity possibly underestimated.

Clones were sequenced by immunoSEQ multiplex PCR, and TCRdb holds only the in-frame ones, with some missing. The data contain over 120,000 clones, 93% of them singletons. This CDR3 has 19 residues. J gave up 7 bases and V 4 bases, and 21 bases lay outside the gene matches. Germline loops: CDR1 LNHDA, CDR2 SQIVND (reference sequence). Sequences were derived from peripheral blood, sampled on day 0 of AZD1222 vaccination. The TCR originated in an adult in good health. The chain couples TRBV19 to TRBJ1-4, with 7 positions matching TRBD1. CDR3 in amino acids: CASSKRDSPSWESREKLFF. The CDR3 DNA reads as TGTGCCAGTAGTAAACGGGACAGCCCTTCGTGGGAGTCCCGTGAAAAACTGTTTTTT.